This T cell receptor (beta chain) was identified during a study of identical twins. cDNA carried unique molecular identifiers, and a universal primer site was added by template switching. TCRdb called the 5' RACE reads again in MiXCR, with one record for every CDR3 protein. Found here are approximately 300,000 distinct CDR3 sequences, around 9.7% of them singletons; the top ten hold roughly 7%. Many counts were recorded for this clonotype. Its antigen is currently unknown. Study outcomes and limitations: The study drew conclusions from cross-sectional statistical analysis, not from following the same donors. Analyses of zero insertions could, in part, be confounded by invariant MAIT and iNKT cells. Those out-of-frame alpha sequences shared by twins showed an excess of low generation probability.

This sample was shared with a second study, whose subject was yellow fever vaccine responses in identical twins.

What was sequenced was CD8+ T cells sorted from blood. This TCR was sampled from a woman in her late teens or twenties in good health.

CDR3 in amino acids: CASSQDQGSQGTYF. In nucleotides, the CDR3 is TGCGCCAGCAGCCAAGATCAAGGGAGTCAGGGAACGTATTTT. The chain has TRBV4-3 and TRBJ2-3; D is perhaps TRBD1 or TRBD2 (5 bases each). The germline V and J ends were trimmed by 0 bases and 14 bases, with 18 bases remaining between them. The CDR3 spans 14 residues. CDR1 and CDR2 (germline): LGHNA, YSLEER.